These 19 T cell receptor beta chains came from one sample sequenced in a study of beta chain features in type 1 diabetes. The entirety of the isolated RNA underwent reverse transcription, so expressed TCRB transcripts were sequenced. The protocol was immunoSEQ multiplex PCR, while the TCRdb copy is restricted to in-frame clones and leaves out a portion. The table lists about 150,000 clones, over 8.5% of them singletons. The material sequenced was central memory CD4+ T cells from blood. The receptors shown here come from a man between 18 and 35 years old in good health.

This clone has only a few counts. The chain combines TRBV7-2 with TRBJ2-7, with 8 bases aligning to TRBD1. CDR3 size: 15 residues. The V segment lost 4 bases and the J segment 0 bases; nucleotides outside the gene matches: 5. Looked up from germline, CDR1 is SGHTA and CDR2 is FQGNSA. The DNA of the CDR3 is TGTGCCAGCAGCTCCCGGGACAGGCACTCCTACGAGCAGTACTTC. Translated, it gives CASSSRDRHSYEQYF. Combining the CDR3 with reference TRBV7-2 and TRBJ2-7 gives the whole variable domain GAGVSQSPSNKVTEKGKDVELRCDPISGHTALYWYRQSLGQGLEFLIYFQGNSAPDKSGLPSDRFSAERTGGSVSTLTIQRTQQEDSAVYLCASSSRDRHSYEQYFGPGTRLTVT.

This clone showed up many times. This chain uses TRBV5-6 with TRBJ2-6; D is perhaps TRBD2 (6 bases). Trimming left V 6 bases short and J 1 base short, with 11 bases between. This CDR3 is 15 amino acids long. Germline loops: CDR1 SGHDT, CDR2 YYEEEE. CDR3 sequence (DNA): TGTGCCAGCACCCTCGGGGGTTCTGGGGCCAACGTCCTGACTTTC. It codes for CASTLGGSGANVLTF.

The gene calls are TRBV5-1 and TRBJ1-5; 8 positions match TRBD1. Looked up from germline, CDR1 is SGHRS and CDR2 is YFSETQ. The CDR3 contains 14 residues. With V trimmed by 6 bases and J by 6 bases, 8 bases remained unmatched. This CDR3 reads CASKLGQEPQPQHF. CDR3 nucleotides: TGCGCCAGCAAACTGGGACAGGAACCTCAGCCCCAGCATTTT.

This rearrangement joins TRBV29-1 to TRBJ1-2, with D uncertain. The CDR3 is 10 amino acids. CDR1 and CDR2 from the germline V gene are SQVTM and ANQGSEA. V gave up 5 bases and J gave up 4 bases, with 5 bases separating them. The chain's CDR3 is CSVFAYGYTF. DNA of the CDR3: TGCAGCGTTTTTGCCTATGGCTACACCTTC.

This chain joins TRBV2 and TRBJ2-5, with D maybe TRBD1 (5 bases). The CDR3 has 14 residues. Trimming took 5 bases from V and 0 from J, leaving 10 bases between them. CDR1 and CDR2 (germline): SNHLY, FYNNEI. The CDR3 region is CASSRGHYQETQYF. The CDR3 DNA reads TGTGCCAGCAGTAGAGGACACTACCAAGAGACCCAGTACTTC.

The table lists this clone with many counts. The J gene is TRBJ2-3, the V gene TRBV19; 12 positions agree with TRBD2. Trimming removed 5 bases from V and 1 base from J; junction bases left unmatched: 19. CDR3 length: 21 amino acids. Per germline, CDR1 LNHDA and CDR2 SQIVND (reference sequence). CDR3 amino acids: CASSPPPTSGGPGLRTDTQYF. As DNA, the CDR3 is TGTGCCAGTAGTCCTCCCCCCACTAGCGGGGGGCCCGGCCTGCGCACAGATACGCAGTATTTT.

This rearrangement joins TRBV6-6 to TRBJ1-3; the D gene is possibly TRBD1 (5 bases). Trimming left V 6 bases short and J 2 bases short, with 14 bases between. This CDR3 spans 15 amino acids. Germline lookup yields CDR1 MNHNY and CDR2 SVGAGI (reference sequence). The CDR3 coding sequence is TGTGCCAGCAGATACCTACGGGGCGCTGGAAACACCATATATTTT. Residues: CASRYLRGAGNTIYF.

Ten or more counts support this clone. The CDR3 DNA follows: TGTGCCAGCAGCGCCGGACTTGGGGCCTACAATGAGCAGTTCTTC. This encodes CASSAGLGAYNEQFF. The gene calls are TRBV9 and TRBJ2-1, with D possibly matching TRBD2 (5 bases). With 3 bases removed from V and 2 bases from J, the gap between germline ends came to 12 bases. Germline CDR1 SGDLS, CDR2 YYNGEE. The CDR3 runs to 15 residues.

This chain links TRBV14 with TRBJ2-5; no reliable D call. The CDR3 totals 12 residues. Germline V lookup: CDR1 SGHDN, CDR2 FVKESK. The V gene lost 0 bases and the J gene lost 6 bases, with 5 bases spanning the gap. The DNA for the CDR3 is TGTGCCAGCAGCCAAGAGCGCCAGACCCAGTACTTC. This translates into CASSQERQTQYF.

This clone was counted ten times or more. The V and J genes are TRBV28 and TRBJ2-4, with a weak D call TRBD1 (6 bases). The CDR3 has 15 residues. Trimming left V 7 bases short and J 8 bases short, with 21 bases between. Germline V gene sequence: CDR1 MDHEN, CDR2 SYDVKM. CDR3 nucleotides: TGTGCCAGCAACACTCACCACCGGGACACGGACATTCAGTACTTC. Its translation: CASNTHHRDTDIQYF.

This clone was detected only a few times. The V and J genes are TRBV4-3 and TRBJ2-1; the D is unclear. V was cut by 1 base and J by 0 bases, with 10 bases left in between. From germline, CDR1 is LGHNA and CDR2 YSLEER. The CDR3 extends over 16 amino acids. The CDR3 is CASSQGSVGSYNEQFF. The DNA of the CDR3 is TGCGCCAGCAGCCAAGGGTCGGTTGGCTCCTACAATGAGCAGTTCTTC.

In its sample, this clone was seen a few times. The chain couples TRBV30 to TRBJ2-2; D gene uncertain. This CDR3 is 15 amino acids long. CDR1 and CDR2 (germline): GTSNPN, SVGIG (reference sequence). Trimming pared 0 bases from V and 5 bases from J, leaving 13 bases between. CDR3 amino acids: CAWSVPGLGTGELFF. The DNA for the CDR3 is TGTGCCTGGAGTGTACCCGGTCTCGGAACCGGGGAGCTGTTTTTT.

The V and J genes are TRBV7-2 and TRBJ2-7, with a weak D call TRBD2 (6 bases). The CDR3 is 14 residues long. Trimming stripped 5 bases from V and 1 base from J, with 12 bases between. Germline V gives CDR1 SGHTA, CDR2 FQGNSA. CDR3 DNA: TGTGCCAGCAGCCCCGGGAGCCTTTCCTACGAGCAGTACTTC. Translation gives CASSPGSLSYEQYF.

The rearrangement joins TRBV18 to TRBJ1-2, with D maybe TRBD1 (6 bases). From germline, CDR1 is KGHSH and CDR2 LQKENI. The CDR3 covers 12 residues. Trimming removed 3 bases at V and 6 bases at J, with 8 bases between. This CDR3 reads CASSPAGDGYTF. In DNA form, the CDR3 reads TGTGCCAGCTCACCCGCAGGGGATGGCTACACCTTC.

The chain couples TRBV5-4 to TRBJ2-3; 8 bases are a match to TRBD1. The germline V gene has CDR1 SGHNT and CDR2 YYREEE (reference sequence). Trimming removed 4 bases from V and 0 bases from J; junction bases left unmatched: 4. The CDR3 covers 15 residues. The CDR3 loop reads CASSRTGSSTDTQYF. CDR3 DNA: TGTGCCAGCAGCAGGACAGGGTCTAGCACAGATACGCAGTATTTT.

This clone occurred a few times. The V call is TRBV9, the J call TRBJ1-2; D uncertain. The CDR3 extends over 14 amino acids. CDR1 is SGDLS and CDR2 is YYNGEE in the germline V gene. The V end was cut by 3 bases, the J end by 8 bases, with 17 bases between. The CDR3 coding sequence is TGTGCCAGCAGCGCCGCGGACGTGAATGGAGGCTACACCTTC. The encoded protein is CASSAADVNGGYTF. Supplemented by reference TRBV9 and TRBJ1-2, the full variable domain reads DSGVTQTPKHLITATGQRVTLRCSPRSGDLSVYWYQQSLDQGLQFLIQYYNGEERAKGNILERFSAQQFPDLHSELNLSSLELGDSALYFCASSAADVNGGYTFGSGTRLTVV.

This clone has a handful of counts. The rearrangement links TRBV23-1 to TRBJ2-1; 10 bases are shared with TRBD1. TRBV23-1 is assigned to the ORF class and has an uncertain function. The junction had 5 bases not matched to a gene; V was cut back by 6 bases and J by 3 bases. CDR3 length: 15 residues. The CDR3 sequence is CASRWDRGNYNEQFF. In DNA form, the CDR3 reads TGCGCCAGCAGATGGGACAGGGGTAACTACAATGAGCAGTTCTTC.

This clone was seen many times. The rearrangement links TRBV2 to TRBJ2-5; the D gene is possibly TRBD2 (5 bases). Germline V gene sequence: CDR1 SNHLY, CDR2 FYNNEI. CDR3 length: 15 residues. The V end was cut by 2 bases, the J end by 3 bases, with 13 bases between. CDR3 in amino acids: CASSESRSGKETQYF. CDR3 bases: TGTGCCAGCAGTGAATCCCGATCGGGGAAAGAGACCCAGTACTTC. The variable domain in full, with the rest retrieved from reference TRBV2 and TRBJ2-5, is EPEVTQTPSHQVTQMGQEVILRCVPISNHLYFYWYRQILGQKVEFLVSFYNNEISEKSEIFDDQFSVERPDGSNFTLKIRSTKLEDSAMYFCASSESRSGKETQYFGPGTRLLVL.

On this clone itself: Other DNA sequences in the sample encode the same CDR3. The chain has TRBV29-1 and TRBJ2-7, with a possible D match to TRBD1 (6 bases). Germline V gives CDR1 SQVTM, CDR2 ANQGSEA. The CDR3 covers 14 residues. Deletions cut 0 bases from V and 4 bases from J, with 13 bases between. The CDR3 loop is CSVEEVGDTYEQYF. The CDR3, as DNA: TGCAGCGTTGAAGAAGTAGGGGACACTTACGAGCAGTACTTC.